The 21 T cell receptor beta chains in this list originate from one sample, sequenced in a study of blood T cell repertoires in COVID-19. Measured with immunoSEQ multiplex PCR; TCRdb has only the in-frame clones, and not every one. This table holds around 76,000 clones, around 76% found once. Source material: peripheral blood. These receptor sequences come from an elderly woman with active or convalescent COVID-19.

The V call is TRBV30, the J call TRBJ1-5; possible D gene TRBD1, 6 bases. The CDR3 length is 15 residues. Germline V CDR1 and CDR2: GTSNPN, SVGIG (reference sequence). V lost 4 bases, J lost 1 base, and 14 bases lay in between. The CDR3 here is CAWTKGVGSNQPQHF. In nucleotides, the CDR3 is TGTGCCTGGACCAAGGGGGTGGGGAGCAATCAGCCCCAGCATTTT.

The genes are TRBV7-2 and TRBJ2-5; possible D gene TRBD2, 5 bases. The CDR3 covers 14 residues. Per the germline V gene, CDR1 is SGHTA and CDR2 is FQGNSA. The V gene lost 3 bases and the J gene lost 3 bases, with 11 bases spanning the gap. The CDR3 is CASSFAASKETQYF. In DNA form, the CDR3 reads TGTGCCAGCAGCTTCGCGGCTAGCAAAGAGACCCAGTACTTC.

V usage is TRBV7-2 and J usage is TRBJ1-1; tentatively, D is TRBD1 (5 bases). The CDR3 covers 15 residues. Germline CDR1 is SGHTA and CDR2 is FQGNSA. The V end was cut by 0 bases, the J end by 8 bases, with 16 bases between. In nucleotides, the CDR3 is TGTGCCAGCAGCTTAGCGGGTCCGGGGGTCTACGAAGCTTTCTTT. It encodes CASSLAGPGVYEAFF.

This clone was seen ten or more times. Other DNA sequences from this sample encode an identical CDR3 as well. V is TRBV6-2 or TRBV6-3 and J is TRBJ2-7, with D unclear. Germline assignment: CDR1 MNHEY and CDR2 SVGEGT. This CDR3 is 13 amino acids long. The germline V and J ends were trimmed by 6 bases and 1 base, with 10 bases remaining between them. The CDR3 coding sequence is TGTGCCAGCAGCTGGGCCCCATCCTACGAGCAGTACTTC. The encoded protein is CASSWAPSYEQYF.

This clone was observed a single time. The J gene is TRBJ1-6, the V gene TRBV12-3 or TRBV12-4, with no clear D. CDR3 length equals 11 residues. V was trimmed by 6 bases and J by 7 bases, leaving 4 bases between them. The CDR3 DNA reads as TGTGCCAGCAGAAGCAATTCACCCCTCCACTTT. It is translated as CASRSNSPLHF.

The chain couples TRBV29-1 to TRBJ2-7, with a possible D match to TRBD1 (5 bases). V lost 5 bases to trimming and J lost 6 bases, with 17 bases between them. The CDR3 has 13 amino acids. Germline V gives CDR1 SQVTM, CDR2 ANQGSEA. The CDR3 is CSVFGQGIGEQYF. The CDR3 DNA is TGCAGCGTTTTTGGGCAGGGTATTGGCGAGCAGTACTTC.

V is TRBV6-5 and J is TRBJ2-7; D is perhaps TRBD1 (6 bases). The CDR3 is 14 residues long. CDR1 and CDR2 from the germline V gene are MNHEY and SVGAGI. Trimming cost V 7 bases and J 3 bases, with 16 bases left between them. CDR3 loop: CASIPMTGNYEQYF. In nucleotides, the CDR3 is TGTGCCAGCATCCCCATGACAGGTAACTACGAGCAGTACTTC.

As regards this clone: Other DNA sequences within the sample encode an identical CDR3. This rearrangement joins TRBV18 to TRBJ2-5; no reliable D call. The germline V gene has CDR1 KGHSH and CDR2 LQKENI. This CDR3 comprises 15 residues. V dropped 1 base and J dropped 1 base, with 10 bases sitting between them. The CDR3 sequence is CASSPRAGVQETQYF. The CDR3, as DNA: TGTGCCAGCTCACCACGGGCAGGCGTCCAAGAGACCCAGTACTTC.

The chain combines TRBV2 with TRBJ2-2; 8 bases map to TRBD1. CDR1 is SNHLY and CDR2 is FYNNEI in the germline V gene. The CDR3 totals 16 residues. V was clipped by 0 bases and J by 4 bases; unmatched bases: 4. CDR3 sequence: CASSEARQGPTGELFF. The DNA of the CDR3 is TGTGCCAGCAGTGAAGCGAGACAGGGGCCCACCGGGGAGCTGTTTTTT.

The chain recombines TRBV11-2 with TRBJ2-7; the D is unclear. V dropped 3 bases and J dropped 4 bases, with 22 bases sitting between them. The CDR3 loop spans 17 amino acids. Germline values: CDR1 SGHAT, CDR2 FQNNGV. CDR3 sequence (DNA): TGTGCCAGCAGCTTTGGGCCGCGCCTCACCGCGCCTTACGAGCAGTACTTC. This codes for CASSFGPRLTAPYEQYF.

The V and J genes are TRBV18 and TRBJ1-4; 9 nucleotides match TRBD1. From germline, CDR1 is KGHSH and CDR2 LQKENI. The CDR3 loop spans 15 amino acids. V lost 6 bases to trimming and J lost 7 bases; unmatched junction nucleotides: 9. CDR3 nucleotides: TGTGCCAGCTCGCCAACGACAGGGGGAATTGAAAAACTGTTTTTT. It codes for CASSPTTGGIEKLFF. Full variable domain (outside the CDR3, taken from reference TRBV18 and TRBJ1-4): NAGVMQNPRHLVRRRGQEARLRCSPMKGHSHVYWYRQLPEEGLKFMVYLQKENIIDESGMPKERFSAEFPKEGPSILRIQQVVRGDSAAYFCASSPTTGGIEKLFFGSGTQLSVL.

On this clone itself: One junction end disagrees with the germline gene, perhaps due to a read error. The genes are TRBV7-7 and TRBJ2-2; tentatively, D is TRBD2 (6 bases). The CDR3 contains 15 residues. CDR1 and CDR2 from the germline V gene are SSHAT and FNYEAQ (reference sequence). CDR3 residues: CASSRDSPGSGELFF. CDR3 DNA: TGTGCTAGCAGCCGGGACTCCCCGGGTTCCGGGGAGCTGTTTTTT. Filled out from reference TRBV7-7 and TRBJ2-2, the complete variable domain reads GAGVSQSPRYKVTKRGQDVTLRCDPISSHATLYWYQQALGQGPEFLTYFNYEAQPDKSGLPSDRFSAERPEGSISTLTIQRTEQRDSAMYRCASSRDSPGSGELFFGEGSRLTVL.

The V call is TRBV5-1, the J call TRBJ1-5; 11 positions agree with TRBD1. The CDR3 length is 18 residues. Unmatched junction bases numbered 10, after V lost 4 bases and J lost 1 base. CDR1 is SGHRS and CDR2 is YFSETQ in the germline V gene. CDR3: CASSPGGTGGTSNQPQHF. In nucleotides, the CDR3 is TGCGCCAGCAGCCCCGGGGGGACAGGGGGGACGAGCAATCAGCCCCAGCATTTT.

The CDR3: CSVLAAGPLEEKLFF. The CDR3 coding sequence is TGCAGCGTCTTGGCTGCGGGGCCCCTGGAAGAAAAACTGTTTTTT. The chain carries TRBV29-1 and TRBJ1-4; a weak D match, TRBD1 (5 bases). The length of the CDR3 is 15 residues. V was trimmed by 6 bases and J by 8 bases, leaving 22 bases between them. The germline V gene encodes CDR1 SQVTM and CDR2 ANQGSEA.

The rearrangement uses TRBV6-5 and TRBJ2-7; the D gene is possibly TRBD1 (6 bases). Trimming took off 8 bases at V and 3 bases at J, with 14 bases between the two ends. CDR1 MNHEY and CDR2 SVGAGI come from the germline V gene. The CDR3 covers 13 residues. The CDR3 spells CASSNRAYYEQYF. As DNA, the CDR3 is TGTGCCAGCTCTAACAGGGCCTACTACGAGCAGTACTTC.

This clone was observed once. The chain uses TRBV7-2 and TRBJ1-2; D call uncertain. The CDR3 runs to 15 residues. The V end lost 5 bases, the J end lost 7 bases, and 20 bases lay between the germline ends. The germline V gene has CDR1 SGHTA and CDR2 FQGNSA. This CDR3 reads CASSPSAGKLAGYTF. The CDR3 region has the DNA TGTGCCAGCAGCCCCTCCGCCGGCAAGTTAGCTGGCTACACCTTC. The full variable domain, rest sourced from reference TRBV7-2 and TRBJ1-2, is GAGVSQSPSNKVTEKGKDVELRCDPISGHTALYWYRQSLGQGLEFLIYFQGNSAPDKSGLPSDRFSAERTGGSVSTLTIQRTQQEDSAVYLCASSPSAGKLAGYTFGSGTRLTVV.

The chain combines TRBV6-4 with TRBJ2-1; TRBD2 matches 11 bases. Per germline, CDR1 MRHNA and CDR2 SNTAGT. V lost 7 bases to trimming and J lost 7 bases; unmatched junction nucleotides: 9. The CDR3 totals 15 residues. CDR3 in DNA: TGTGCCAGCAAAATTAGCGGGGGGGAAAATAATGAGCAGTTCTTC. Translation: CASKISGGENNEQFF.

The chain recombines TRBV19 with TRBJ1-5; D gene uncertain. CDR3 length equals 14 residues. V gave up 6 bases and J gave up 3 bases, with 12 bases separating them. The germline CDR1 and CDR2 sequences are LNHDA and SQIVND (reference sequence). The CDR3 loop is CASRPPGNNQPQHF. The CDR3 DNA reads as TGTGCCAGTAGACCCCCGGGTAACAATCAGCCCCAGCATTTT.

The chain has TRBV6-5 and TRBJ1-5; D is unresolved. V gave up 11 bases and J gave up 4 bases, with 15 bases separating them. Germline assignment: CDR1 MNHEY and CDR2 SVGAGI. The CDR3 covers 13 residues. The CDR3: CAGSGHLNQPQHF. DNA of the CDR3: TGTGCCGGATCTGGGCACCTTAATCAGCCCCAGCATTTT.

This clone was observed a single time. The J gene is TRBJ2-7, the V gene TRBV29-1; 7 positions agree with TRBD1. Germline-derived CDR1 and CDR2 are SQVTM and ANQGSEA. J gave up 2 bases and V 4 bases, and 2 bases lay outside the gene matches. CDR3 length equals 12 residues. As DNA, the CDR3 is TGCAGCGTTGTGGGGACAGCCTACGAGCAGTACTTC. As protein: CSVVGTAYEQYF.

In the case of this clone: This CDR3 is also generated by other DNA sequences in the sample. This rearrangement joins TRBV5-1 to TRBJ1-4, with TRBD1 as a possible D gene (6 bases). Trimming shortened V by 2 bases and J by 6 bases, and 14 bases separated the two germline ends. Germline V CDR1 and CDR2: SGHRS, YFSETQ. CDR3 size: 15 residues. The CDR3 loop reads CASSFAGGRDEKLFF. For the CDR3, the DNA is TGCGCCAGCAGCTTTGCGGGGGGGCGCGATGAAAAACTGTTTTTT. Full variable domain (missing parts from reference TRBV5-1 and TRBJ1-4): KAGVTQTPRYLIKTRGQQVTLSCSPISGHRSVSWYQQTPGQGLQFLFEYFSETQRNKGNFPGRFSGRQFSNSRSEMNVSTLELGDSALYLCASSFAGGRDEKLFFGSGTQLSVL.